Presented here are 9 T cell receptor beta chains from one specimen sequenced in a study of blood T cell repertoires in COVID-19. The method was immunoSEQ multiplex PCR; TCRdb's version includes in-frame clones alone and lacks a portion of them. This table holds some 180,000 clones, about 83% found once. The sample was PBMCs or T cells enriched from blood (not recorded which). The receptors come from a woman in her 30s who had been exposed to COVID-19.

The CDR3 is CASSLWAGQGAGGYTF. In DNA, the CDR3 is TGTGCCAGCAGCTTATGGGCGGGACAGGGGGCAGGTGGCTACACCTTC. This sequence joins TRBV7-9 and TRBJ1-2; 12 nucleotides agree with TRBD1. Germline CDR1 is SEHNR and CDR2 is FQNEAQ (reference sequence). This CDR3 has 16 amino acids. J lost 7 bases, V lost 2 bases, and 8 bases had no gene match.

The V call is TRBV19, the J call TRBJ2-1; TRBD2 is a possible D gene (5 bases). This CDR3 has 14 amino acids. The V end lost 5 bases, the J end lost 4 bases, and 12 bases lay between the germline ends. Germline-derived CDR1 and CDR2 are LNHDA and SQIVND (reference sequence). DNA for the CDR3: TGTGCCAGTAGTGCCCGGGGTCAATACAATGAGCAGTTCTTC. This codes for CASSARGQYNEQFF.

V usage is TRBV7-2 and J usage is TRBJ1-5, with TRBD1 as a possible D gene (6 bases). Trimming took off 3 bases at V and 7 bases at J, with 16 bases between the two ends. Looked up from germline, CDR1 is SGHTA and CDR2 is FQGNSA. CDR3 size: 15 residues. The CDR3, as DNA: TGTGCCAGCAGCTTGGATTACAGGGCACCCCAGCCCCAGCATTTT. Its protein is CASSLDYRAPQPQHF.

The chain joins TRBV11-2 to TRBJ1-2; 9 bases map to TRBD1. V lost 5 bases, J lost 3 bases, and 13 bases stayed unmatched. Germline assignment: CDR1 SGHAT and CDR2 FQNNGV. The CDR3 runs 17 residues. The CDR3, as DNA: TGTGCCAGCAGCGCTAACAGGGGGCGCAGGGGGGACTATGGCTACACCTTC. As protein: CASSANRGRRGDYGYTF.

The chain has TRBV7-9 and TRBJ2-6; D is possibly TRBD1 (6 bases). Between the trimmed V and J ends, which lost 6 bases and 3 bases, there was a span of 15 bases. CDR1 is SEHNR and CDR2 is FQNEAQ in the germline V gene (reference sequence). CDR3 length equals 16 residues. CDR3 DNA sequence: TGTGCCAGCAGGGACACAGGGATGGATGGGGCCAACGTCCTGACTTTC. Its protein is CASRDTGMDGANVLTF.

The gene calls are TRBV14 and TRBJ1-1; unclear D gene. Germline V gene data show CDR1 as SGHDN and CDR2 as FVKESK. This CDR3 spans 14 amino acids. Trimming left V 6 bases short and J 6 bases short, with 17 bases between. DNA for the CDR3: TGTGCCAGCAGTTTTTCCCTAGAGAGTGCTGAAGCTTTCTTT. Its protein is CASSFSLESAEAFF.

The chain combines TRBV29-1 with TRBJ2-7, with 8 positions matching TRBD1. Losses at the gene ends were 6 bases for V and 6 bases for J; bases not matched to a gene: 7. This CDR3 comprises 12 residues. Germline-derived CDR1 and CDR2 are SQVTM and ANQGSEA. The CDR3 sequence: CSVRPGGSEQYF. CDR3 coding DNA: TGCAGCGTACGCCCAGGGGGCTCCGAGCAGTACTTC.

The V call is TRBV5-1, the J call TRBJ1-2; no clear D gene. The germline V gene has CDR1 SGHRS and CDR2 YFSETQ. Trimming took off 2 bases at V and 2 bases at J, with 7 bases between the two ends. The CDR3 extends over 13 amino acids. The CDR3, as DNA: TGCGCCAGCAGCTTCGCGGGGAACTATGGCTACACCTTC. Translating it yields CASSFAGNYGYTF.

The V gene is TRBV5-1, the J gene TRBJ2-5, with D perhaps TRBD2 (5 bases). V lost 4 bases to trimming and J lost 1 base, with 14 bases between them. This CDR3 is built from 15 residues. Germline V gene data show CDR1 as SGHRS and CDR2 as YFSETQ. DNA for the CDR3: TGCGCCAGCAGCGGGAACACGGGGTCCCAAGAGACCCAGTACTTC. Amino acids: CASSGNTGSQETQYF. The entire variable domain, with the rest obtained from reference TRBV5-1 and TRBJ2-5, is as follows: KAGVTQTPRYLIKTRGQQVTLSCSPISGHRSVSWYQQTPGQGLQFLFEYFSETQRNKGNFPGRFSGRQFSNSRSEMNVSTLELGDSALYLCASSGNTGSQETQYFGPGTRLLVL.